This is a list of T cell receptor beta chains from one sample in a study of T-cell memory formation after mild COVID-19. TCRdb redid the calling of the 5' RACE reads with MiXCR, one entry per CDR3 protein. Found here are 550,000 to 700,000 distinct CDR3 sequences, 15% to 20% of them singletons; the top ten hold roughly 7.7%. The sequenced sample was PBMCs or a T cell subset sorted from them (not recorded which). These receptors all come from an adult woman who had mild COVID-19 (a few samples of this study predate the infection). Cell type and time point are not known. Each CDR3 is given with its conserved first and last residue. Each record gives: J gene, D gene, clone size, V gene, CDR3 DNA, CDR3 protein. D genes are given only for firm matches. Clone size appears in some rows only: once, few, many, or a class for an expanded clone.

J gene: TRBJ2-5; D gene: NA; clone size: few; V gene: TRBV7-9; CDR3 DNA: TGTGCCAGCACCCCAGATTCACTAGGGACCCAGTACTTC; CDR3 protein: CASTPDSLGTQYF
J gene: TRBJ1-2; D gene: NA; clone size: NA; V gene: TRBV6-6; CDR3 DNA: TGTGCCGGTAATGACAGGAACTATGGCTACACCTTC; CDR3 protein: CAGNDRNYGYTF
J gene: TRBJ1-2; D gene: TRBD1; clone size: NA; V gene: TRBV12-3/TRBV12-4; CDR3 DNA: TGTGCCAGCAGTTTAGGGGACAGGCCAACCTATGGCTACACCTTC; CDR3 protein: CASSLGDRPTYGYTF
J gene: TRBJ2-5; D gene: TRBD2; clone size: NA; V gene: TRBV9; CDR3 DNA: TGTGCCAGCAGCGTCGGTGCGGGGGGCAGTGGAGAGACCCAGTACTTC; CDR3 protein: CASSVGAGGSGETQYF
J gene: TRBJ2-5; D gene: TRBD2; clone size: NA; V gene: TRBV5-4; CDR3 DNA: TGTGCCAGCAGCTTGAGGCTAGCGGGGGCCACGGGAGAGACCCAGTACTTC; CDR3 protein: CASSLRLAGATGETQYF
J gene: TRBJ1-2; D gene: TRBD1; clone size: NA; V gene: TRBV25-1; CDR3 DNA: TGTGCCAGCAGTGCTGAAGGGGGCGCCGAGGGCTACACCTTC; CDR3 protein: CASSAEGGAEGYTF
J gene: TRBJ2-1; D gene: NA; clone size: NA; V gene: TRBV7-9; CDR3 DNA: TGTGCCAGCAGCAGAAGTGAAGTCACCTCCTACAATGAGCAGTTCTTC; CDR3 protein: CASSRSEVTSYNEQFF
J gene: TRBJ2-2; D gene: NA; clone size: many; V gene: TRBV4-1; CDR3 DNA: TGCGCCAGCAGCCAACATTACCGGGGGACCACCGGGGAGCTGTTTTTT; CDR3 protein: CASSQHYRGTTGELFF
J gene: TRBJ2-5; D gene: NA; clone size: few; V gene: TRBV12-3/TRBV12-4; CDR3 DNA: TGTGCCAGCAGTCACGGAGTAGTATGGTTGGAAGGGGAGACCCAGTACTTC; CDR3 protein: CASSHGVVWLEGETQYF
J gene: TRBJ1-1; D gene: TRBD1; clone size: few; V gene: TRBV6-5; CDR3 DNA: TGTGCCAGCAGTTTTTCGGACAGGGGGCTCACTGAAGCTTTCTTT; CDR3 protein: CASSFSDRGLTEAFF
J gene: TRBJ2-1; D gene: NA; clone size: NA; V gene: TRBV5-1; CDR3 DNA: TGCGCCAGCAGCTCGTCTTCGAAGGGCATCTCCTACAATGAGCAGTTCTTC; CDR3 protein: CASSSSSKGISYNEQFF
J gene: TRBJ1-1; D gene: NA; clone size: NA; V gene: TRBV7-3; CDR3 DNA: TGTGCCAGCAGCAGCCGCCGGACGCACCTCGAGAGTACTGAAGCTTTCTTT; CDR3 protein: CASSSRRTHLESTEAFF
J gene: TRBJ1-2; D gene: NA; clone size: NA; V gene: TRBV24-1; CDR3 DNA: TGTGCCACCAGTGCGGGCTCCAGAGGGCCATATGGCTACACCTTC; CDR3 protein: CATSAGSRGPYGYTF